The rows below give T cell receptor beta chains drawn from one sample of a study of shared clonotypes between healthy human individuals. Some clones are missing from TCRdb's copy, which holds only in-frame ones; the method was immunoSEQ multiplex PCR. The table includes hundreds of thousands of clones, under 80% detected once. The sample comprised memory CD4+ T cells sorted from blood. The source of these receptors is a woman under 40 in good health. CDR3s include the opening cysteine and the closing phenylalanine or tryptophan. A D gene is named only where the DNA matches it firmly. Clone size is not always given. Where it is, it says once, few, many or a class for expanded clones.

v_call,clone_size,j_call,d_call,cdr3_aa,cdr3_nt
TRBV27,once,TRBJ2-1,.,CASSLWGGATDEQFF,TGTGCCAGCAGCCTCTGGGGGGGGGCTACGGATGAGCAGTTCTTC
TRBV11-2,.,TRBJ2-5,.,CASSPPGAARGTQYF,TGTGCCAGCAGCCCCCCGGGAGCGGCCCGGGGGACCCAGTACTTC
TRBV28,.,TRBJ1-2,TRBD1,CASSSGQELPDGYTF,TGTGCCAGCAGTTCAGGACAGGAGTTGCCCGATGGCTACACCTTC
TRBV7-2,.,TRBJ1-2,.,CASSLAGLQGSQGYTF,TGTGCCAGCAGCTTAGCGGGCTTACAGGGAAGCCAGGGCTACACCTTC
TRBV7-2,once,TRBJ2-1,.,CARSSGTNNEQFF,TGTGCCAGATCATCCGGGACAAACAATGAGCAGTTCTTC
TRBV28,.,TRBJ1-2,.,CASSSQGEPNTYGYTF,TGTGCCAGCAGCTCTCAAGGGGAACCTAATACCTATGGCTACACCTTC
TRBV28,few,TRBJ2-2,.,CASSLSGELFF,TGTGCCAGCAGTTTATCCGGGGAGCTGTTTTTT
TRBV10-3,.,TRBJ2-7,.,CAISAGGASEQYF,TGTGCCATCAGTGCCGGGGGAGCGTCAGAGCAGTACTTC
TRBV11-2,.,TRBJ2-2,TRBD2,CASSLDSGSVPGELFF,TGTGCCAGCAGCTTAGATAGCGGGAGTGTCCCCGGGGAGCTGTTTTTT
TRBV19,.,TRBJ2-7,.,CASSMLGSRDEQYF,TGTGCCAGTAGTATGCTCGGGAGCCGGGACGAGCAGTACTTC
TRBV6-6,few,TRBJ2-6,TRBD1,CASSGQGLAGANVLTF,TGTGCCAGCAGTGGACAGGGCTTAGCTGGGGCCAACGTCCTGACTTTC
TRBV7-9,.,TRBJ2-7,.,CASSSQPGGAAYEQYF,TGTGCCAGCAGCTCCCAACCAGGGGGGGCGGCCTACGAGCAGTACTTC
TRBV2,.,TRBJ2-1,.,CASTGPMSYNEQFF,TGTGCCAGCACCGGACCGATGTCCTACAATGAGCAGTTCTTC
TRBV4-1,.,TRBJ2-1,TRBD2,CASSRVGTSVVDEQFF,TGCGCCAGCAGCCGGGTAGGGACTAGCGTAGTCGATGAGCAGTTCTTC
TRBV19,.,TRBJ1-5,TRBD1,CASSSPTGVGQPQHF,TGTGCCAGTAGTTCTCCGACAGGGGTTGGTCAGCCCCAGCATTTT
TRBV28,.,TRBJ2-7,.,CASSLRREQYF,TGTGCCAGCAGCCTAAGGAGGGAGCAGTACTTC
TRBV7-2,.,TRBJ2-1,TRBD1,CASSTDRGRTYNEQFF,TGTGCCAGCAGCACTGACAGGGGGCGAACCTACAATGAGCAGTTCTTC
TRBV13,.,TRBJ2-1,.,CASSKQGVGYNEQFF,TGTGCCAGCAGCAAACAGGGCGTGGGCTACAATGAGCAGTTCTTC
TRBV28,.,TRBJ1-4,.,CASSFRHEKLFF,TGTGCCAGCAGTTTCCGACATGAAAAACTGTTTTTT
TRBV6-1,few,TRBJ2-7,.,CASSEKSYEQYF,TGTGCCAGCAGTGAAAAGTCCTACGAGCAGTACTTC
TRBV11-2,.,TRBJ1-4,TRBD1,CASSFDRTGVNEKLFF,TGTGCCAGCAGCTTCGACCGGACAGGGGTAAATGAAAAACTGTTTTTT
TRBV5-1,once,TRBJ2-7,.,CASSLGGNYEQYF,TGCGCCAGCAGCTTGGGGGGGAACTACGAGCAGTACTTC
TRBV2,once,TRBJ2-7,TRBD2,CASGLAGGDKRFEQYF,TGTGCCAGCGGACTAGCGGGAGGAGATAAGAGGTTCGAGCAGTACTTC
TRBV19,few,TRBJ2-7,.,CASTPEGEFEQYF,TGTGCCAGTACCCCCGAGGGGGAATTCGAGCAGTACTTC
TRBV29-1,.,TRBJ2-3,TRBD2,CSVTSGGPTDTQYF,TGCAGCGTAACTAGCGGAGGACCCACAGATACGCAGTATTTT
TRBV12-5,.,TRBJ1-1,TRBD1,CASGLDQGVAEAFF,TGTGCTAGTGGTTTGGATCAGGGGGTCGCGGAGGCTTTCTTT
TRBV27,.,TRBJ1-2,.,CASRLGLSYGYTF,TGTGCCAGCAGGCTGGGACTGTCCTATGGCTACACCTTC
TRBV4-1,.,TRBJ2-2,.,CASSQVLTRTNTGELFF,TGCGCCAGCAGCCAAGTTCTGACTAGAACGAACACCGGGGAGCTGTTTTTT
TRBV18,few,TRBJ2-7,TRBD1,CASSPSGTGPLEQYF,TGTGCCAGCTCACCCTCCGGGACAGGTCCCCTCGAGCAGTACTTC
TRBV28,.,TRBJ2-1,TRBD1,CASSTGTGVNEQFF,TGTGCCAGCAGCACCGGGACAGGGGTCAATGAGCAGTTCTTC
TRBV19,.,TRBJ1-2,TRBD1,CASRQPGQKGLDYGYTF,TGTGCCAGTAGGCAACCGGGACAGAAAGGGCTGGACTATGGCTACACCTTC
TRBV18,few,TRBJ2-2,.,CASSPTGELFF,TGTGCCAGCTCACCTACCGGGGAGCTGTTTTTT
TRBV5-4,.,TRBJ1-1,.,CASSSQAEAFF,TGTGCCAGCAGCTCCCAAGCTGAAGCTTTCTTT
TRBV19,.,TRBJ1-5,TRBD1,CASRRGQEPQHF,TGTGCCAGCCGCAGGGGGCAGGAGCCCCAGCATTTT
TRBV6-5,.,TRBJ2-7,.,CASRAWGDEQYF,TGTGCCAGCAGGGCCTGGGGGGACGAGCAGTACTTC
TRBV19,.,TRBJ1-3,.,CASSISRQFGNTIYF,TGTGCCAGTAGTATAAGTCGGCAATTCGGAAACACCATATATTTT
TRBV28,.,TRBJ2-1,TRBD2,CASSLSGLAGVNEQFF,TGTGCCAGCAGTTTATCAGGACTAGCGGGAGTTAATGAGCAGTTCTTC
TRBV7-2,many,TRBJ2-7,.,CASSFPPGPEQYF,TGTGCCAGCAGCTTCCCCCCGGGGCCCGAGCAGTACTTC
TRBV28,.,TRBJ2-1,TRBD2,CASSRGGPYNEQFF,TGTGCCAGCAGTCGGGGGGGCCCCTACAATGAGCAGTTCTTC
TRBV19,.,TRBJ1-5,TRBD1,CASSDRGNQPQHF,TGTGCCAGTAGTGACAGGGGCAATCAGCCCCAGCATTTT
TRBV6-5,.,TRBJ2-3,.,CASSGQERGTQYF,TGTGCCAGCTCGGGTCAGGAGCGTGGTACGCAGTATTTT